This T cell receptor beta chain was documented in a study of shared clonotypes between healthy human individuals. Across the whole study: The donor group consisted of two women and a few men, aged 18 to 49.

In the authors' workflow: ImmunoSEQ supplied junction-only sequences lacking quality scores, so filtering was different. Produced via immunoSEQ multiplex PCR; TCRdb's table is partial and in-frame only. V, J and clone size are those of that table, while D and trimming were read from the DNA. Of roughly 2 million clones in the sample, approximately 94% were seen once. Division of CD4+ cells produced a CD45RA+ naive subset and a CD45RA-negative memory subset. Unmatched junction bases numbered 6, after V lost 2 bases and J lost 2 bases. The CDR3 covers 17 residues. The germline gives CDR1 SGDLS, CDR2 YYNGEE.

The source is a man younger than 35 in good health. Source material: naive CD4+ T cells sorted from blood. Specified subset: CD45RA+ positively selected. This chain links TRBV9 with TRBJ2-2; 10 bases are shared with TRBD1. This CDR3 is CASSVDRGLRNTGELFF. CDR3 nucleotides: TGTGCCAGCAGCGTTGACAGGGGGCTCCGAAACACCGGGGAGCTGTTTTTT. Variable domain in full (rest from reference TRBV9 and TRBJ2-2): DSGVTQTPKHLITATGQRVTLRCSPRSGDLSVYWYQQSLDQGLQFLIQYYNGEERAKGNILERFSAQQFPDLHSELNLSSLELGDSALYFCASSVDRGLRNTGELFFGEGSRLTVL.